This TCR beta chain is drawn from a study of molecular identifiers for immune sequencing clone quantification. TCRdb reprocessed the PCR reads with MiXCR, giving one entry per CDR3 protein. Of more than 70,000 distinct CDR3 sequences listed, roughly a fifth are singletons. As regards this clonotype: A much larger clone differs from this one at a single base, so this may be a read error.

Looked up from germline, CDR1 is MNHEY and CDR2 is SVGAGI. Trimming shortened V by 5 bases and J by 3 bases, and 15 bases separated the two germline ends. CDR3 size: 15 residues. The sequencing input was naive CD8+ T cells from blood, with Jurkat cell RNA spiked in. The subset here: FACS-sorted CD8+CD4-CCR7+CD45RA+ naive T cells. The sequence was obtained from a human donor in good health. Some libraries in this study had Jurkat cell RNA spiked in. The V gene is TRBV6-5, the J gene TRBJ2-3; D gene unclear. The CDR3 loop is CASSKYQPGTDTQYF. The DNA of the CDR3 is TGTGCCAGCAGTAAATATCAGCCAGGAACAGATACGCAGTATTTT.